This T cell receptor (beta chain) is drawn from a study of CD8 T cells in ankylosing spondylitis. The study's findings and limits: What seemed typical of ankylosing spondylitis blood was a TCR beta motif built from several highly homologous variants. In reactive arthritis synovial fluid and blood, some motif variants had been reported before. The clones that were linked to disease were reported to be significantly enriched in matched synovial fluid samples from ankylosing spondylitis patients.

A quantitative 5'-RACE method, one with molecular barcodes, was used to make TCR beta libraries. MiXCR was run by TCRdb on the 5' RACE reads, yielding one entry per CDR3 protein. The table includes some 800,000 distinct CDR3 sequences, 12% detected once. Germline CDR1 reads DFQATT; CDR2 reads SNEGSKA (reference sequence). The V and J ends lost 3 bases and 0 bases, in that order; junction bases with no gene match: 5. This CDR3 comprises 15 residues. This clonotype was seen ten or more times. Its antigen is still unknown. The sequence was collected from a male donor with ankylosing spondylitis. The chain is built from TRBV20-1 and TRBJ2-1, with 7 bases aligning to TRBD2. Material: blood, either unsorted or a sorted T cell fraction (not recorded which). For the CDR3, the DNA is TGCAGTGCTAGTGGGCGGACTAGCTCCTACAATGAGCAGTTCTTC. It encodes CSASGRTSSYNEQFF.